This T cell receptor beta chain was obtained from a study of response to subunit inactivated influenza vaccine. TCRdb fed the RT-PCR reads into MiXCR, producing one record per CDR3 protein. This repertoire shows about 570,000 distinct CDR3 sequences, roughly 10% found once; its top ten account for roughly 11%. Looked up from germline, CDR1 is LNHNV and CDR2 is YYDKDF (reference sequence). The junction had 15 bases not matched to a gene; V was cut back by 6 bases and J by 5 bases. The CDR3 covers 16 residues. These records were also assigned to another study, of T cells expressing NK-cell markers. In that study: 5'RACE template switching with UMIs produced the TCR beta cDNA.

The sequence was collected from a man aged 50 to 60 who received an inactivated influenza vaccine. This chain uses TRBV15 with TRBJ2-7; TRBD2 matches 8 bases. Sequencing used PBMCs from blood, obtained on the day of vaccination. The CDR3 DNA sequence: TGTGCCACCAGGTTTAAATTAAGAGGACTAGCTAACGAGCAGTACTTC. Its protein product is CATRFKLRGLANEQYF.